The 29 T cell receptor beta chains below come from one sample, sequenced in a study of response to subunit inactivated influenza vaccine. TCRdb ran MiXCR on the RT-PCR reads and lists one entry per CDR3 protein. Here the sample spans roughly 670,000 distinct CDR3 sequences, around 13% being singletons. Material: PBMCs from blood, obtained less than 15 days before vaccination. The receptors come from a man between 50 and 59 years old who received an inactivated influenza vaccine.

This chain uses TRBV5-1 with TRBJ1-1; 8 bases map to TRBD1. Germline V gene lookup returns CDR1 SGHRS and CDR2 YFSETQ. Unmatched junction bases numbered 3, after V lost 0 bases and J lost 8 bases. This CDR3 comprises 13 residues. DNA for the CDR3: TGCGCCAGCAGCTTGGTGCAGGGGGCAGAAGCTTTCTTT. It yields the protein CASSLVQGAEAFF.

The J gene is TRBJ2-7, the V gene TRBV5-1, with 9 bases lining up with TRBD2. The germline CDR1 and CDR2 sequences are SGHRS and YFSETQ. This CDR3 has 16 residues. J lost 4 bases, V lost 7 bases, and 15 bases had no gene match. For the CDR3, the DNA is TGCGCCAGCGCCCCTGTCAGCGGGGGGTCAAGGTACGAGCAGTACTTC. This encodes CASAPVSGGSRYEQYF.

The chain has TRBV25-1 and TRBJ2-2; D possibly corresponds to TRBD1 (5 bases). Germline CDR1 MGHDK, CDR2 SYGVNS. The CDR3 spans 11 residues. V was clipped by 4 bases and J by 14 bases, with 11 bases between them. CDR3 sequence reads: CASSAQGGLFF. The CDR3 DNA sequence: TGTGCCAGCAGTGCTCAGGGTGGACTGTTTTTT. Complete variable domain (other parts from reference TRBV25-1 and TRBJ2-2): EADIYQTPRYLVIGTGKKITLECSQTMGHDKMYWYQQDPGMELHLIHYSYGVNSTEKGDLSSESTVSRIRTEHFPLTLESARPSHTSQYLCASSAQGGLFFGEGSRLTVL.

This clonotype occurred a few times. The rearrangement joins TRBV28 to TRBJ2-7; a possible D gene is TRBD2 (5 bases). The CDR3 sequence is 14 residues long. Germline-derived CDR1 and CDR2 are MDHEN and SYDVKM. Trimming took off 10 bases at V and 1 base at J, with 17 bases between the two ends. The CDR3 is CATSARGGSYEQYF. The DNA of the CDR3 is TGTGCCACCTCAGCGAGAGGCGGGTCCTACGAGCAGTACTTC.

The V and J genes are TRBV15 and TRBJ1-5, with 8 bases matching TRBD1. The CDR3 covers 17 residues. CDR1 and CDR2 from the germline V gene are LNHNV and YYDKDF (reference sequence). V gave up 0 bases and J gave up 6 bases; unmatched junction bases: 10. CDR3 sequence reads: CATSRDFYTGGSQPQHF. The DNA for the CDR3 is TGTGCCACCAGCAGAGATTTCTATACAGGGGGAAGTCAGCCCCAGCATTTT.

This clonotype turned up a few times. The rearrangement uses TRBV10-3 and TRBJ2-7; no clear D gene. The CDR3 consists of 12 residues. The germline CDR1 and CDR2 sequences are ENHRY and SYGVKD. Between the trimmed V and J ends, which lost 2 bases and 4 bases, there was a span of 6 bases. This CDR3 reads CAISEPPYEQYF. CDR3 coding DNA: TGTGCCATCAGTGAGCCACCTTACGAGCAGTACTTC.

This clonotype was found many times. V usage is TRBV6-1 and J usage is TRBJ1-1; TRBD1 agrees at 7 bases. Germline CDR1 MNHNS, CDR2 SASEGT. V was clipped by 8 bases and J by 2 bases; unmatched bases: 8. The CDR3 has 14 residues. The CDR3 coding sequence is TGTGCCAGCGCGAGGGACAGCTACAACACTGAAGCTTTCTTT. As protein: CASARDSYNTEAFF.

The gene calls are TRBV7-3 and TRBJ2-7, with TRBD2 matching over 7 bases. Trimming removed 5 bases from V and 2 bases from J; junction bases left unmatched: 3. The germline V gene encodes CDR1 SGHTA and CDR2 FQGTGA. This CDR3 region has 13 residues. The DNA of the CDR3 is TGTGCCAGCAGCCCAGCGGGAACCTACGAGCAGTACTTC. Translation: CASSPAGTYEQYF.

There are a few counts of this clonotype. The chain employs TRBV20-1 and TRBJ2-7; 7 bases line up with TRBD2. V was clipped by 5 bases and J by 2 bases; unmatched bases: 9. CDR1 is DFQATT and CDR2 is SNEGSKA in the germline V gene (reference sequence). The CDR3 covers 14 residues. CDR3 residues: CSAPQRDGTYEQYF. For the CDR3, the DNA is TGCAGTGCTCCCCAGCGGGATGGCACCTACGAGCAGTACTTC.

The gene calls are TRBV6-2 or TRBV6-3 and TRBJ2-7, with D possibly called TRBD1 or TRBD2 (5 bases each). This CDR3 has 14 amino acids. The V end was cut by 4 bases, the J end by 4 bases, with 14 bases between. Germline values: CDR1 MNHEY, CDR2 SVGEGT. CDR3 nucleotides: TGTGCCAGCAGTTCGGGACGGAGCTTATACGAGCAGTACTTC. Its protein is CASSSGRSLYEQYF.

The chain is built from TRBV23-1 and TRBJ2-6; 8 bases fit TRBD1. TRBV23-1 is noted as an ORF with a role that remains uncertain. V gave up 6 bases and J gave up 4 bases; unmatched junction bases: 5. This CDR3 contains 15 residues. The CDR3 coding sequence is TGCGCCAGCAGGGACAGGGCCTCCGGGGCCAACGTCCTGACTTTC. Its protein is CASRDRASGANVLTF.

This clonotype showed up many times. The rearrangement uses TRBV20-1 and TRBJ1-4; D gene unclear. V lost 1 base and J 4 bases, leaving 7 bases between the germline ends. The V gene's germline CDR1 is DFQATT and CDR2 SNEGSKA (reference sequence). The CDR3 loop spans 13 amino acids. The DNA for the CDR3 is TGCAGTGCTAGAGGCGGGAGTAATGAAAAACTGTTTTTT. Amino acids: CSARGGSNEKLFF.

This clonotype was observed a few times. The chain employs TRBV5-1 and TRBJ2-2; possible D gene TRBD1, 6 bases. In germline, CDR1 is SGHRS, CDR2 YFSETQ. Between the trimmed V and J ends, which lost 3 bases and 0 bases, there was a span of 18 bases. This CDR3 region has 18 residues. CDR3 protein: CASSSLPRDKSNTGELFF. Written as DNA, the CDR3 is TGCGCCAGCAGCTCGCTCCCAAGGGACAAATCGAACACCGGGGAGCTGTTTTTT.

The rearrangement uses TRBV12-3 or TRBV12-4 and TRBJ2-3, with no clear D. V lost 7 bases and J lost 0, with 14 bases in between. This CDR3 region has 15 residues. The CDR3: CASTPGGSSTDTQYF. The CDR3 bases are TGTGCCAGCACCCCCGGTGGCTCTAGCACAGATACGCAGTATTTT.

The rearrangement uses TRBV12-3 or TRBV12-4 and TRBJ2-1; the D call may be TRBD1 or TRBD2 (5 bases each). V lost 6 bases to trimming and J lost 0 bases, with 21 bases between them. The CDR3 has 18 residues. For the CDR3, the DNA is TGTGCCAGCAGACCCTATTACCCCGGGACGGTCTCCTACAATGAGCAGTTCTTC. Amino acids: CASRPYYPGTVSYNEQFF.

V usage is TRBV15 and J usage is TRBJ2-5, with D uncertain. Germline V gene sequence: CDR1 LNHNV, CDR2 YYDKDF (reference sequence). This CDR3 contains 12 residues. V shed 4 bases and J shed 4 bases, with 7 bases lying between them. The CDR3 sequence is CATSTQSETQYF. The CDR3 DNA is TGTGCCACCAGCACACAGTCAGAGACCCAGTACTTC.

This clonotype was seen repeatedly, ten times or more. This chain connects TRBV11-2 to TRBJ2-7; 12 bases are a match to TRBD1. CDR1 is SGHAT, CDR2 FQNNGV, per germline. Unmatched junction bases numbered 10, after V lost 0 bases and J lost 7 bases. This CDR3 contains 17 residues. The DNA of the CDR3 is TGTGCCAGCAGCTTAGAATCCGGGACAGGGGGCCGAGGGGAGCAGTACTTC. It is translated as CASSLESGTGGRGEQYF.

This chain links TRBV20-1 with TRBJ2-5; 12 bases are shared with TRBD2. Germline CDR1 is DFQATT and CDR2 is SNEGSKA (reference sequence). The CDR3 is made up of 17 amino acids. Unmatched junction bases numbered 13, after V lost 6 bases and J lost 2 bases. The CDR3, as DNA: TGCAGTGCCAGACTAGCGGGGGCGCATGACCTACAAGAGACCCAGTACTTC. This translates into CSARLAGAHDLQETQYF.

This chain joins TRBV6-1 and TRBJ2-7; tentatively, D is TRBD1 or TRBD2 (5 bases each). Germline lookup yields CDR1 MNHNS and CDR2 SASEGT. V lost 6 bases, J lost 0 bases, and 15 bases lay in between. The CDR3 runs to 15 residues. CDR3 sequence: CASRLSGTSSYEQYF. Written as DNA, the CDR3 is TGTGCCAGCAGATTGTCCGGGACGAGCTCCTACGAGCAGTACTTC.

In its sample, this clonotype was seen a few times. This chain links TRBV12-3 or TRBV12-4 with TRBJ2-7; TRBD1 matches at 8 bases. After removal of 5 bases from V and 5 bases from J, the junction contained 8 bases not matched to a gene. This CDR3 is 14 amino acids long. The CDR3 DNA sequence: TGTGCCAGCAGTCGCAGACAGGGGTGGCACGAGCAGTACTTC. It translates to CASSRRQGWHEQYF.

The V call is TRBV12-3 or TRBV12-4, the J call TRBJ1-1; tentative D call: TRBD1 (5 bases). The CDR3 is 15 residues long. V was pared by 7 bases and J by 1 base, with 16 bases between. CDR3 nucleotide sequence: TGTGCCAGCAACATTCGACAGTACACGAACACTGAAGCTTTCTTT. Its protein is CASNIRQYTNTEAFF.

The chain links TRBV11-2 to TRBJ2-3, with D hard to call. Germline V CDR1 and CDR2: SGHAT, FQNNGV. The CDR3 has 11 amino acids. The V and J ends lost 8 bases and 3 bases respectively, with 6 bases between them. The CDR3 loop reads CASRFTDTQYF. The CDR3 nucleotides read TGTGCCAGCCGATTTACAGATACGCAGTATTTT. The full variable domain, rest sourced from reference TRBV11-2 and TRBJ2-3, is EAGVAQSPRYKIIEKRQSVAFWCNPISGHATLYWYQQILGQGPKLLIQFQNNGVVDDSQLPKDRFSAERLKGVDSTLKIQPAKLEDSAVYLCASRFTDTQYFGPGTRLTVL.

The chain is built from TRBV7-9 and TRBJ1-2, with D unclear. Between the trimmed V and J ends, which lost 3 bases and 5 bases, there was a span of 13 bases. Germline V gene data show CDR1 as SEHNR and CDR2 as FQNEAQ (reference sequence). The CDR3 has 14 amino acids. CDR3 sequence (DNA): TGTGCCAGCAGCTTTGTGGACGGATTATATGGCTACACCTTC. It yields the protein CASSFVDGLYGYTF.

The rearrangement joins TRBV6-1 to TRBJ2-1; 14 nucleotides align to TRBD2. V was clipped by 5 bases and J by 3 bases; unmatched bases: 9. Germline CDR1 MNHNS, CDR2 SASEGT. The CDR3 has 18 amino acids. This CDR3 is CASSRVPGLAGDYNEQFF. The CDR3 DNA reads TGTGCCAGCAGTCGCGTCCCGGGACTAGCGGGAGACTACAATGAGCAGTTCTTC.

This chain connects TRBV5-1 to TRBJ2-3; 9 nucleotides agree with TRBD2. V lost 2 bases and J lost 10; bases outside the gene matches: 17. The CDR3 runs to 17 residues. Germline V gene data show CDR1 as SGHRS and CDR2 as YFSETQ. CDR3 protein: CASSFSLYAGGSHPQYF. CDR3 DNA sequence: TGCGCCAGCAGCTTCTCCCTATACGCGGGAGGGTCCCATCCGCAGTATTTT.

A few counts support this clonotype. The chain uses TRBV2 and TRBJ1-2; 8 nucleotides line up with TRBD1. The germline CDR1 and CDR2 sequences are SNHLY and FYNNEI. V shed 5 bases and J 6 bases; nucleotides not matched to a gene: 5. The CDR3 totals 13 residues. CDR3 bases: TGTGCCAGCAGTAGACAGGGGTTACATGGCTACACCTTC. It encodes CASSRQGLHGYTF.

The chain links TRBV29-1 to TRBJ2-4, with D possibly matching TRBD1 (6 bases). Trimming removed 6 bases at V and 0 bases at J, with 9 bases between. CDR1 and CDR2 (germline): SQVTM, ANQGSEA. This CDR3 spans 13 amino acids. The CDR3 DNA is TGCAGCGTCCTACAGGGAGCCAAAAACATTCAGTACTTC. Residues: CSVLQGAKNIQYF.

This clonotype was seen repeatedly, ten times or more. The DNA of the CDR3 is TGCAGCGTGGAGGACAGCAACTCTGGAAACACCATATATTTT. Translating gives CSVEDSNSGNTIYF. This chain joins TRBV29-1 and TRBJ1-3; tentative D call: TRBD1 (6 bases). Germline V gives CDR1 SQVTM, CDR2 ANQGSEA. V was shortened by 6 bases and J by 0 bases, with 12 bases between the two germline ends. The CDR3 extends over 14 amino acids.

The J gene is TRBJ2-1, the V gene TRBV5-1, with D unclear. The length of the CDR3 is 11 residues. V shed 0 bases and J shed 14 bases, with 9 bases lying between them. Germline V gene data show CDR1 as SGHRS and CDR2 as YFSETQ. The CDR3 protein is CASSLGVFKFF. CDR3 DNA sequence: TGCGCCAGCAGCTTGGGGGTGTTTAAGTTCTTC.